The rows below give T cell receptor beta chains drawn from one sample of a study of CD8 T cells in ankylosing spondylitis. MiXCR, applied by TCRdb to the 5' RACE reads, yields one record per CDR3 protein. The data contain a few hundred thousand distinct CDR3 sequences, under 20% of them singletons. Sequencing input: blood, either unsorted or a sorted T cell fraction (not recorded which). The origin of the receptors is a male donor with ankylosing spondylitis. Both conserved end residues are part of each CDR3. Expanded clones are given a class, and other clones once, few, many or no size at all.

v_call clone_size cdr3_aa
TRBV20-1 . CSAMGLSKETQYF
TRBV29-1 few CSADKSFSLNTEAFF
TRBV9 few CASSVDSGPRNEQFF
TRBV7-3 few CASSSDRGTDTQYF
TRBV18 . CASSPWGLVANTGELFF
TRBV15 few CATSLAIGPGSEKLFF
TRBV5-1 many CASSLERGSYNEQFF
TRBV9 . CASSPPPGVDNEQFF
TRBV14 . CASSPTVVRTDTQYF
TRBV6-2/TRBV6-3 few CASSLSIRSRDTEAFF
TRBV6-1 few CASSPTGALGYEQYF
TRBV7-3 few CASSLTPFSGANVLTF
TRBV7-2 . CASSYTGVGPNYGYTF
TRBV20-1 . CSATPWQLGWDGYTF
TRBV6-2/TRBV6-3 few CASTQRTALNHGYTF
TRBV10-3 many CAISQPPPSYEQYF
TRBV25-1 . CASMSSGGSTDTQYF
TRBV27 . CASSLRGLGEKLFF
TRBV10-3 . CAISPRGGGASGNTIYF
TRBV7-8 few CASRYKPGQGYEQYF
TRBV12-3/TRBV12-4 few CASRLTGQGRGEQFF
TRBV6-5 . CASSYLDRAGGYTF
TRBV6-2/TRBV6-3 few CASSFPAAGPNQPQHF
TRBV7-2 few CASSSGRALHF
TRBV20-1 . CSARAAGAEAFF
TRBV13 few CASSPGTPEFTDTQYF
TRBV20-1 once CSARDPRESDEQFF
TRBV6-5 . CASSSQGTGTGELFF
TRBV4-1 many CASSRSRGDGEQYF
TRBV14 . CASSPRQGRRGDYGYTF
TRBV5-6 few CASTRGRNTEAFF
TRBV10-3 many CAISDRGHNYNEQFF
TRBV4-2 many CASSQEGGRSEAFF